The clone carrying this T cell receptor (beta chain) was seen many times. The target antigen is unknown. This sample is drawn from a study of T cells after yellow fever vaccination. Looking at the study overall: When fractions had low cell numbers, they were prepared with SMART-Seq v4 Ultra Low Input.

Study outcomes and limitations: A faster peak, day 5 versus 15, was reached by the weaker secondary response. Of the clonotypes, a small share occurred in both CD4 and CD8 compartments.

A process of 5'RACE template switching, which added a universal primer site and UMIs, was used to make TCR cDNA. TCRdb re-analysed the 5' RACE reads in MiXCR, keeping a single row per CDR3 protein. The sample contains more than 65,000 distinct CDR3 sequences, 5% to 6.5% of which appear only once. The receptor was derived from a man aged 18 to 35 who received the YFV17D yellow fever vaccine. Source: CD4+ T cells sorted from PBMCs, taken roughly 14 days after the first yellow fever vaccination.

The CDR3 DNA is TGTGCCAGCAGTCCCCAGGGGACGGATCAGCCCCAGCATTTT. This sequence encodes CASSPQGTDQPQHF. The chain uses TRBV12-3 or TRBV12-4 and TRBJ1-5, with D possibly TRBD1 on 6 matching bases. There are 14 residues in the CDR3. V was clipped by 5 bases and J by 5 bases, with 13 bases between them.